This T cell receptor beta chain was retrieved from a study of cytomegalovirus exposure and HLA in healthy donors. Study conclusions and caveats: Researchers reported that a few CMV-associated chains were confirmed in vitro as CMV antigen-specific. Researchers counted around 150 TCR beta chains as cytomegalovirus-associated. When a later analysis compared HLA-associated TCR beta chains with equally common others, the HLA-associated chains turned out to be more clonally expanded and to have lower generation probabilities.

As for this clone: Its antigen is as yet unknown.

A multiplex PCR was run with 60 Vbeta primers and 13 Jbeta primers. Libraries were prepared by immunoSEQ multiplex PCR; TCRdb keeps only in-frame clonotypes and omits some of them. Here the sample spans hundreds of thousands of clones, 65% to 85% being singletons. This CDR3 contains 14 residues. The V end lost 8 bases, the J end lost 6 bases, and 17 bases lay between the germline ends. Germline values: CDR1 MNHNS, CDR2 SASEGT. The TCR sequence derives from a female donor in good health and CMV-seronegative. The specimen was PBMCs. This sequence joins TRBV6-1 and TRBJ1-5; D remains unclear. For the CDR3, the DNA is TGTGCCAGCTCCCAAGAAGTAGGAGGTCAGCCCCAGCATTTT. Protein product: CASSQEVGGQPQHF.